This T cell receptor beta chain was observed in a study of patients and donors after allogeneic stem cell transplantation. TCRdb re-called the RT-PCR reads with MiXCR, one entry per CDR3 protein. The data contain approximately 150,000 distinct CDR3 sequences, 30% of them seen just once; the ten biggest clones take up around 3.2%. The clonotype was recovered from a human donor who was either an allogeneic HSCT recipient or a stem cell or donor lymphocyte infusion donor (not recorded which). It is not recorded whose cells these are; they may come from a transplant donor. The sequenced sample was blood, either unsorted or a sorted T cell fraction (not recorded which).

As DNA, the CDR3 is TGTGCCAGCACCAAAGGTAGCGGGAGCTATGAGCAGTTCTTC. It specifies CASTKGSGSYEQFF. The chain is built from TRBV7-3 and TRBJ2-1; 9 bases fit TRBD2. Germline V CDR1 and CDR2: SGHTA, FQGTGA. Germline trimming cut 7 bases from V and 8 bases from J; bases unmatched to any gene: 9. This CDR3 has 14 amino acids.